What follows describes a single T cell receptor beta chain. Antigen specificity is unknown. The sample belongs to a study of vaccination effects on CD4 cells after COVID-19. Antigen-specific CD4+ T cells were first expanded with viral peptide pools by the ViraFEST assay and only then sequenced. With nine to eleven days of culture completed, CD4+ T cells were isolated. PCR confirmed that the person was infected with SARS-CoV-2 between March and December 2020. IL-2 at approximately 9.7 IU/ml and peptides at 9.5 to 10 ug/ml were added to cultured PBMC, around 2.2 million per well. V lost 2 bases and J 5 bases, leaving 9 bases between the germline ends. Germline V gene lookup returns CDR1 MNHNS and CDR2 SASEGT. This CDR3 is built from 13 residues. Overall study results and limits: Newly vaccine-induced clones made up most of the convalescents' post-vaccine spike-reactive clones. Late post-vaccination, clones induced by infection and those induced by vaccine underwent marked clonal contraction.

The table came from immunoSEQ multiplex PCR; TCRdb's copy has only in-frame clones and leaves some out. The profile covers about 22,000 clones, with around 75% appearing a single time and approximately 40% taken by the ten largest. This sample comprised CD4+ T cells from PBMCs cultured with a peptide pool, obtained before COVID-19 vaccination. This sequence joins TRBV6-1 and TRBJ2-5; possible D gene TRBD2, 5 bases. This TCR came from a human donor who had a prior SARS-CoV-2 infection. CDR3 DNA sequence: TGTGCCAGCAGTGAACCGGGGTTGGAGACCCAGTACTTC. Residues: CASSEPGLETQYF.